A selection of T cell receptor beta chains follows, all from one sample in a study of blood T cell repertoires in COVID-19. Only in-frame clones appear in the TCRdb table, and some are missing; sequencing was by immunoSEQ multiplex PCR. Here the sample spans around 250,000 clones, 75% to 90% being singletons. Source material: PBMCs or T cells enriched from blood (not recorded which). The receptors come from a woman aged 25-40 years with acute COVID-19. Each CDR3 is given with its conserved first and last residue. A D gene is named only where the DNA matches it firmly. Size values are once, few and many counts, or a class for expanded clones, and some rows have none.

D gene	CDR3 length	V gene	J gene	clone size	CDR3 DNA	CDR3 protein
TRBD1	17	TRBV3-1/TRBV3-2	TRBJ2-4	-	TGTGCCAGCAGCCACGGACAGGGGCCTTTGGCCAAAAACATTCAGTACTTC	CASSHGQGPLAKNIQYF
TRBD1	11	TRBV29-1	TRBJ1-1	-	TGCATCGACAGGGTTGGGACTGAAGCTTTCTTT	CIDRVGTEAFF
-	12	TRBV7-9	TRBJ1-4	-	TGTGCCAGCAGCCTCCAGAATGAAAAACTGTTTTTT	CASSLQNEKLFF
TRBD1	17	TRBV2	TRBJ2-7	-	TGTGCCAGCAGTGAAACGCATGGGGGACAGGGGGACTACGAGCAGTACTTC	CASSETHGGQGDYEQYF
-	13	TRBV11-2	TRBJ1-2	-	TGTGCCAGCAGCTTAGATAACTATAGGGGCTACACCTTC	CASSLDNYRGYTF
TRBD1	12	TRBV30	TRBJ2-5	-	TGTGCCATTACAGGGGTCCAAGAGACCCAGTACTTC	CAITGVQETQYF
-	17	TRBV15	TRBJ2-3	once	TGTGCCACCAACCCTACGCTCGGGGTGAGAGGCACAGATACGCAGTATTTT	CATNPTLGVRGTDTQYF
-	16	TRBV25-1	TRBJ1-2	-	TGTGCCAGCAGTGAGAGCCAACAGGGTTTGTCTCGTGGCTACACCTTC	CASSESQQGLSRGYTF
-	16	TRBV30	TRBJ2-5	-	TGTGCCTGGAGTCATCCGGGACACGCACCGGGTGAGACCCAGTACTTC	CAWSHPGHAPGETQYF
-	13	TRBV2	TRBJ1-1	-	TGTGCCAGCACGTTCGGACAGAACACTGAAGCTTTCTTT	CASTFGQNTEAFF
TRBD1	13	TRBV2	TRBJ1-4	-	TGTGCCAGCAATCTCGGACAGGGAGAAAAACTGTTTTTT	CASNLGQGEKLFF
-	16	TRBV14	TRBJ2-7	-	TGTGCCAGCAGCCAATCGGGGGGCGCCCTCTCCTACGAGCAGTACTTC	CASSQSGGALSYEQYF
TRBD2	16	TRBV27	TRBJ2-1	-	TGTGCCAGCAGTTCCCTATCGGGAGGGCTAGAAAATGAGCAGTTCTTC	CASSSLSGGLENEQFF
TRBD1	15	TRBV28	TRBJ2-5	-	TGTGCCAGCAGTTTAGGGACAGGGGGCGTTGAGACCCAGTACTTC	CASSLGTGGVETQYF
-	15	TRBV19	TRBJ2-2	once	TGTGCCAGTAGTATGACGGGAGTGGGCACCGGGGAGCTGTTTTTT	CASSMTGVGTGELFF
TRBD2	16	TRBV4-3	TRBJ2-1	-	TGCGCCAGCAGCCAAGATGGGACTAGCGGCTACAATGAGCAGTTCTTC	CASSQDGTSGYNEQFF
-	15	TRBV4-3	TRBJ1-4	-	TGCGCCAGCAGCCTCCAGGACAGCAATAATGAAAAACTGTTTTTT	CASSLQDSNNEKLFF
-	15	TRBV5-1	TRBJ2-1	many	TGCGCCAGCAGCCCCCCCGAGCCCAAGTACAATGAGCAGTTCTTC	CASSPPEPKYNEQFF
TRBD1	18	TRBV28	TRBJ2-2	once	TGTGCCAGCAGCCCCGTTTTGGGGACAGACATATACACCGGGGAGCTGTTTTTT	CASSPVLGTDIYTGELFF
TRBD1	17	TRBV5-8	TRBJ1-4	-	TGTGCCAGCAGCACCGGGGTCTCAGGGGGATCCGGGGAAAAACTGTTTTTT	CASSTGVSGGSGEKLFF
-	14	TRBV7-2	TRBJ1-2	-	TGTGCCAGCAGCTTCCGCAGGGAGGTCTATGGCTACACCTTC	CASSFRREVYGYTF
-	15	TRBV19	TRBJ2-5	-	TGTGCCAGTAGTGACCAACAGGGTTGGGGAGAGACCCAGTACTTC	CASSDQQGWGETQYF
TRBD1	19	TRBV9	TRBJ1-2	once	TGTGCCAGCAGCGTTCGAGACGACAGGGGTAGGCTTCGGACCTATGGCTACACCTTC	CASSVRDDRGRLRTYGYTF
TRBD2	15	TRBV10-3	TRBJ2-7	-	TGTGCCATCAGTGTGGTAGCGGGTAGCTCCTACGAGCAGTACTTC	CAISVVAGSSYEQYF
-	17	TRBV27	TRBJ2-1	-	TGTGCCAGCAGTTCCCTTTTGGAGGGGCGATCCTACAATGAGCAGTTCTTC	CASSSLLEGRSYNEQFF
-	18	TRBV7-2	TRBJ2-7	-	TGTGCCAGCAGCACTCCCGCACCCGGCGGCGAGAGCTCCTACGAGCAGTACTTC	CASSTPAPGGESSYEQYF
TRBD1	15	TRBV27	TRBJ2-7	-	TGTGCCAGCAGTCCGGACAGGGACTTCTTCTCCGAGCAGTACTTC	CASSPDRDFFSEQYF
-	13	TRBV7-9	TRBJ2-2	-	TGTGCCAGCAGCTTACAGGGGACCGGGGAGCTGTTTTTT	CASSLQGTGELFF
-	12	TRBV5-4	TRBJ1-3	-	TGTGCCAGCAGCTTAGTAGGGGGGGCCATATATTTT	CASSLVGGAIYF
TRBD1	14	TRBV11-3	TRBJ2-5	-	TGTGCCAGCAGCGCCGACAGGGGGACAGAGACCCAGTACTTC	CASSADRGTETQYF
-	15	TRBV7-8	TRBJ1-1	-	TGTGCCAGCAGCTTAGGTCAGGGGTCGAACACTGAAGCTTTCTTT	CASSLGQGSNTEAFF
-	15	TRBV28	TRBJ1-4	-	TGTGCCAGCAGTCCCCGGGGGGGGAGGAATGAAAAACTGTTTTTT	CASSPRGGRNEKLFF
-	18	TRBV28	TRBJ2-3	once	TGTGCCAGCAGTTCCTACTCTTCCATGGCGGCAAGCTCAGATACGCAGTATTTT	CASSSYSSMAASSDTQYF
TRBD2	18	TRBV19	TRBJ2-2	-	TGTGCCAGTAGTTCGGCCTCCGGACTAGCGGGAGCGGCCGGGGAGCTGTTTTTT	CASSSASGLAGAAGELFF
-	13	TRBV27	TRBJ1-1	once	TGTGCCAGCAGTCTTACGAGGAACACTGAAGCTTTCTTT	CASSLTRNTEAFF
TRBD1	19	TRBV3-1/TRBV3-2	TRBJ2-7	-	TGTGCCAGCAGCGCCGGGACAGGGAACCCAGCGGGAAATCCCCACGAGCAGTACTTC	CASSAGTGNPAGNPHEQYF
-	16	TRBV27	TRBJ1-1	-	TGTGCCAGCAGTACCCGTCAGGAGGGCTTTAGCACTGAAGCTTTCTTT	CASSTRQEGFSTEAFF
TRBD1	13	TRBV7-8	TRBJ1-1	-	TGTGCCAGCAGCTTGGGACAGGGACGTGAAGCTTTCTTT	CASSLGQGREAFF
-	14	TRBV7-9	TRBJ1-1	-	TGTGCCAGCAGCTTCGACGGGATGAACACTGAAGCTTTCTTT	CASSFDGMNTEAFF
TRBD1	13	TRBV18	TRBJ1-2	-	TGTGCCAGCTCCCCGGGGACAGGCCGCGGCTACACCTTC	CASSPGTGRGYTF
TRBD2	15	TRBV7-9	TRBJ2-1	-	TGTGCCAGCAGCTTACTAGCGGGACTCCTCAATGAGCAGTTCTTC	CASSLLAGLLNEQFF
TRBD2	15	TRBV4-1	TRBJ2-1	-	TGCGCCAGCAGCCAAGCAGAGACTAGCGGGAGAGGGCAGTTCTTC	CASSQAETSGRGQFF
-	13	TRBV30	TRBJ2-3	-	TGTGCCTGGAGTGCGGGGAGGCCAGATACGCAGTATTTT	CAWSAGRPDTQYF
TRBD2	17	TRBV5-1	TRBJ2-3	-	TGCGCAAACCCGACGGAGGGCGGGAGGCCCCGCACAGATACGCAGTATTTT	CANPTEGGRPRTDTQYF
TRBD2	14	TRBV6-1	TRBJ2-1	-	TGTGCCAGCAGGGCTAGCGGTTCCTACAATGAGCAGTTCTTC	CASRASGSYNEQFF
-	15	TRBV6-5	TRBJ2-7	-	TGTGCCAGCACCCGACCCGGGACTGCTATCTACGAGCAGTACTTC	CASTRPGTAIYEQYF
-	15	TRBV27	TRBJ2-1	-	TGTGCCAGCAACCCCTATTCGAGCTCCTACAATGAGCAGTTCTTC	CASNPYSSSYNEQFF
-	14	TRBV28	TRBJ1-1	-	TGTGCCAGCAGTGTTACAGGGTTCAACACTGAAGCTTTCTTT	CASSVTGFNTEAFF